The 25 T cell receptor beta chains below all came from one sample that was sequenced in a study of Ad26.COV2.S vaccination and SARS-CoV-2 variants. Sequencing was performed with immunoSEQ multiplex PCR; in TCRdb, only in-frame clones are kept and a portion is missing. The profile covers around 250,000 clones, with 87% appearing a single time and approximately 3% taken by the ten largest. Treatment given: 15 to 20 received Ad26.COV2.S at low or high dose, single or two shots; roughly five received placebo; per-sample allocation not given. Following the first vaccine or placebo injection, samples were taken on day 63. Specimen: peripheral blood, collected in a trial of Ad26.COV2.S vaccine versus placebo. The receptors derive from a person aged 18-65 years who received the Ad26.COV2.S COVID-19 vaccine or a placebo.

The chain carries TRBV3-1 (or the pseudogene TRBV3-2) and TRBJ2-7, with 11 bases aligning to TRBD2. The CDR3 consists of 15 residues. In germline, CDR1 is LGHDT, CDR2 YNNKEL (reference sequence). V was pared by 0 bases and J by 6 bases, with 4 bases of the junction left unmatched. The CDR3 DNA sequence: TGTGCCAGCAGCCAAGAGCTAGCGGGGGGACCCGAGCAGTACTTC. Protein sequence: CASSQELAGGPEQYF.

The chain is built from TRBV6-2 or TRBV6-3 and TRBJ1-2; D unresolved. Germline CDR1 is MNHEY and CDR2 is SVGEGT. The V end was cut by 0 bases, the J end by 0 bases, with 8 bases between. This CDR3 is built from 15 residues. The CDR3 reads CASSYSAAPNYGYTF. The CDR3 DNA is TGTGCCAGCAGTTACTCGGCAGCCCCTAACTATGGCTACACCTTC.

CDR3 loop: CATMLTVYGYTF. CDR3 nucleotides: TGTGCCACCATGCTGACAGTCTATGGCTACACCTTC. This chain connects TRBV12-3 or TRBV12-4 to TRBJ1-2; D might be TRBD1 (5 bases). CDR3 length: 12 amino acids. V lost 10 bases and J lost 4, with 13 bases in between.

J is TRBJ2-1 and V is TRBV11-2; D may correspond to TRBD1 or TRBD2 (5 bases each). The CDR3 is made up of 16 amino acids. In germline, CDR1 is SGHAT, CDR2 FQNNGV. Trimming left V 5 bases short and J 6 bases short, with 20 bases between. The CDR3 sequence is CASSPHDGGWFNEQFF. In DNA form, the CDR3 reads TGTGCCAGCAGCCCCCACGATGGGGGTTGGTTCAATGAGCAGTTCTTC.

The CDR3 is CASSLIYRSVGGRRNEQFF. In nucleotides, the CDR3 is TGCGCCAGCAGCTTAATTTATAGGTCTGTTGGCGGAAGGAGGAATGAGCAGTTCTTC. The J gene is TRBJ2-1, the V gene TRBV5-1; a possible D gene is TRBD2 (5 bases). Germline CDR1 and CDR2: SGHRS and YFSETQ. The CDR3 is 19 residues long. The ends were cut back, 2 bases at V and 7 bases at J, with 28 bases in the middle.

This clone was counted once. The chain combines TRBV6-5 with TRBJ2-2; the match to TRBD2 covers 12 bases. The germline gives CDR1 MNHEY, CDR2 SVGAGI. V lost 2 bases, J lost 7 bases, and 5 bases stayed unmatched. The CDR3 runs 16 residues. The chain's CDR3 is CASSYRPSGGGGELFF. CDR3 DNA sequence: TGTGCCAGCAGTTACCGCCCTAGCGGGGGGGGCGGGGAGCTGTTTTTT.

The chain carries TRBV5-1 and TRBJ2-3, with 8 nucleotides matching TRBD1. J gave up 5 bases and V 3 bases, and 5 bases lay outside the gene matches. The length of the CDR3 is 14 residues. Looked up from germline, CDR1 is SGHRS and CDR2 is YFSETQ. CDR3 protein: CASSYGQGKDTQYF. The DNA of the CDR3 is TGCGCCAGCAGCTATGGACAGGGCAAAGATACGCAGTATTTT.

This clone was picked up a small number of times. As DNA, the CDR3 is TGTGCCAGCAGGAGAGACAGGGGGCCTCAGCCCCAGCATTTT. It yields the protein CASRRDRGPQPQHF. The chain recombines TRBV6-5 with TRBJ1-5; TRBD1 agrees at 10 bases. The J segment lost 6 bases and the V segment lost 6 bases, leaving 5 bases of the junction unmatched. CDR1 and CDR2 (germline): MNHEY, SVGAGI. The CDR3 covers 14 residues.

This chain joins TRBV18 and TRBJ1-2; D remains unclear. From germline, CDR1 is KGHSH and CDR2 LQKENI. The CDR3 loop spans 14 amino acids. Trimming took 2 bases from V and 1 from J, leaving 8 bases between them. CDR3 residues: CASSPLRDNYGYTF. The DNA for the CDR3 is TGTGCCAGCTCACCATTAAGGGATAACTATGGCTACACCTTC.

The chain couples TRBV7-2 to TRBJ2-1; D is ambiguous. V was shortened by 1 base and J by 1 base, with 2 bases between the two germline ends. This CDR3 contains 13 residues. Per germline, CDR1 SGHTA and CDR2 FQGNSA. CDR3 coding DNA: TGTGCCAGCAGCTTAGGGTCCTACAATGAGCAGTTCTTC. Its protein is CASSLGSYNEQFF.

The CDR3 nucleotides read TGTGCCAGCAGCTTAGCGCGGGCTAGAACCTACAATGAGCAGTTCTTC. Its protein is CASSLARARTYNEQFF. The chain has TRBV7-9 and TRBJ2-1, with a weak D call TRBD2 (5 bases). CDR3 length: 16 residues. The V end was cut by 0 bases, the J end by 2 bases, with 11 bases between. Germline CDR1 is SEHNR and CDR2 is FQNEAQ (reference sequence).

This chain joins TRBV9 and TRBJ2-1; 14 nucleotides match TRBD2. The CDR3 covers 15 residues. Germline V CDR1 and CDR2: SGDLS, YYNGEE. J was trimmed by 8 bases and V by 4 bases; bases with no gene match: 5. CDR3 in amino acids: CASSPGLAGVDEQFF. The CDR3 DNA sequence: TGTGCCAGCAGCCCGGGACTAGCGGGAGTGGATGAGCAGTTCTTC. Supplemented by reference TRBV9 and TRBJ2-1, the full variable domain reads DSGVTQTPKHLITATGQRVTLRCSPRSGDLSVYWYQQSLDQGLQFLIQYYNGEERAKGNILERFSAQQFPDLHSELNLSSLELGDSALYFCASSPGLAGVDEQFFGPGTRLTVL.

With respect to this clone: Other DNA sequences from this sample encode an identical CDR3 as well. The gene calls are TRBV7-9 and TRBJ2-5, with D uncertain. This CDR3 spans 13 amino acids. CDR1 and CDR2 from the germline V gene are SEHNR and FQNEAQ (reference sequence). V lost 0 bases and J 2 bases, leaving 4 bases between the germline ends. The CDR3 DNA sequence: TGTGCCAGCAGCTTAGCGATACAAGAGACCCAGTACTTC. It specifies CASSLAIQETQYF.

The rearrangement joins TRBV30 to TRBJ1-5; maybe TRBD1 (6 bases). This CDR3 region has 15 residues. V gave up 5 bases and J gave up 0 bases, with 14 bases separating them. Looked up from germline, CDR1 is GTSNPN and CDR2 is SVGIG (reference sequence). The CDR3 protein is CAWGTGTNSNQPQHF. The CDR3 bases are TGTGCCTGGGGGACCGGGACAAATAGCAATCAGCCCCAGCATTTT. The full variable domain, in which reference TRBV30 and TRBJ1-5 provide the parts outside the CDR3, is SQTIHQWPATLVQPVGSPLSLECTVEGTSNPNLYWYRQAAGRGLQLLFYSVGIGQISSEVPQNLSASRPQDRQFILSSKKLLLSDSGFYLCAWGTGTNSNQPQHFGDGTRLSIL.

The chain has TRBV6-5 and TRBJ2-3; a possible D gene is TRBD1 (6 bases). The CDR3 has 14 residues. V was shortened by 6 bases and J by 6 bases, with 16 bases between the two germline ends. Germline assignment: CDR1 MNHEY and CDR2 SVGAGI. The CDR3 coding sequence is TGTGCCAGCAGGGTTGACAGGCTGGCCGATACGCAGTATTTT. Protein: CASRVDRLADTQYF.

V and J are TRBV5-5 and TRBJ1-1; 11 nucleotides agree with TRBD1. The V gene's germline CDR1 is SGHKS and CDR2 YYEKEE (reference sequence). Losses at the gene ends were 3 bases for V and 0 bases for J; bases not matched to a gene: 4. The length of the CDR3 is 16 residues. CDR3 amino acids: CASSSRTGGLNTEAFF. The CDR3 DNA sequence: TGTGCCAGCAGCTCAAGGACAGGGGGCCTGAACACTGAAGCTTTCTTT.

Points on this clone: The same CDR3 arises from other DNA sequences in this sample as well. The chain couples TRBV7-9 to TRBJ1-5; no reliable D call. Germline CDR1 SEHNR, CDR2 FQNEAQ (reference sequence). CDR3 length equals 14 residues. Trimming shortened V by 4 bases and J by 1 base, and 8 bases separated the two germline ends. CDR3 residues: CASSSGISNQPQHF. The CDR3 DNA is TGTGCCAGCAGCTCGGGAATAAGCAATCAGCCCCAGCATTTT. The variable domain in full, completed from reference TRBV7-9 and TRBJ1-5, reads DTGVSQNPRHKITKRGQNVTFRCDPISEHNRLYWYRQTLGQGPEFLTYFQNEAQLEKSRLLSDRFSAERPKGSFSTLEIQRTEQGDSAMYLCASSSGISNQPQHFGDGTRLSIL.

The chain joins TRBV5-4 to TRBJ2-3; D may be TRBD2 (5 bases). Germline CDR1 is SGHNT and CDR2 is YYREEE (reference sequence). The CDR3 spans 14 residues. V was cut by 3 bases and J by 2 bases, with 10 bases left in between. In DNA form, the CDR3 reads TGTGCCAGCAGCTCAGAGCGGATCACAGATACGCAGTATTTT. This translates into CASSSERITDTQYF.

The CDR3 loop reads CATSRGTDTYEQYF. The CDR3 DNA sequence: TGTGCCACCAGCAGAGGGACAGACACCTACGAGCAGTACTTC. The chain carries TRBV15 and TRBJ2-7; the D gene is possibly TRBD1 (6 bases). From germline, CDR1 is LNHNV and CDR2 YYDKDF (reference sequence). The CDR3 is 14 amino acids. V was trimmed by 1 base and J by 2 bases, leaving 9 bases between them.

This chain links TRBV7-9 with TRBJ1-1; D ambiguous. CDR1 is SEHNR and CDR2 is FQNEAQ in the germline V gene (reference sequence). V was clipped by 1 base and J by 0 bases, with 6 bases between them. The CDR3 covers 14 residues. For the CDR3, the DNA is TGTGCCAGCAGCTTAGGTGCAGTGAACACTGAAGCTTTCTTT. Residues: CASSLGAVNTEAFF.

The V call is TRBV7-3, the J call TRBJ1-3; D is unclear. Germline lookup yields CDR1 SGHTA and CDR2 FQGTGA. V was shortened by 0 bases and J by 0 bases, with 6 bases between the two germline ends. This CDR3 is built from 15 residues. CDR3 DNA: TGTGCCAGCAGCTTAACGCGGGGCTCTGGAAACACCATATATTTT. It codes for CASSLTRGSGNTIYF.

This chain links TRBV7-9 with TRBJ2-4; D gene ambiguous. Germline assignment: CDR1 SEHNR and CDR2 FQNEAQ (reference sequence). V was pared by 7 bases and J by 0 bases, with 13 bases between. This CDR3 contains 15 residues. The CDR3 is CASTSYLLAKNIQYF. DNA of the CDR3: TGTGCCAGCACCAGTTATCTTCTAGCCAAAAACATTCAGTACTTC. Drawing the rest from reference TRBV7-9 and TRBJ2-4, the complete variable domain is DTGVSQNPRHKITKRGQNVTFRCDPISEHNRLYWYRQTLGQGPEFLTYFQNEAQLEKSRLLSDRFSAERPKGSFSTLEIQRTEQGDSAMYLCASTSYLLAKNIQYFGAGTRLSVL.

The genes are TRBV7-8 and TRBJ2-5, with TRBD1 identical over 7 bases. CDR1 and CDR2 from the germline V gene are SGHVS and FQNEAQ. There are 15 residues in the CDR3. The J segment lost 4 bases and the V segment lost 7 bases, leaving 12 bases of the junction unmatched. CDR3 nucleotides: TGTGCCAGCAAGAGGTCCGGGACAGCAGCAGAGACCCAGTACTTC. It yields the protein CASKRSGTAAETQYF.

This chain connects TRBV7-6 to TRBJ1-6; unclear D gene. V dropped 4 bases and J dropped 5 bases, with 12 bases sitting between them. The CDR3 is 15 residues long. Germline V gene lookup returns CDR1 SGHVS and CDR2 FNYEAQ. As DNA, the CDR3 is TGTGCCAGCAGCTCCCGCCCCGGGGATAATTCACCCCTCCACTTT. It codes for CASSSRPGDNSPLHF.

The chain links TRBV24-1 to TRBJ2-3; D possibly corresponds to TRBD2 (6 bases). Germline CDR1 KGHDR, CDR2 SFDVKD. Trimming took off 3 bases at V and 0 bases at J, with 15 bases between the two ends. The CDR3 is 17 amino acids. The CDR3 here is CATSDPAERASTDTQYF. The CDR3 DNA reads TGTGCCACCAGTGATCCCGCGGAGCGGGCAAGCACAGATACGCAGTATTTT.